This T cell receptor beta chain was obtained from a study of shared clonotypes between healthy human individuals. Study overall: Three plates were used per donor for CD4 naive, three for CD4 memory, two for CD8 naive and one for CD8 memory. Study observations and caveats: Larger estimated richness was generally seen in naive subsets than in memory subsets.

With respect to this clone: As yet, its antigen is unknown.

Trimming took 7 bases from V and 5 from J, leaving 15 bases between them. This CDR3 region has 14 residues. Germline V gene sequence: CDR1 SNHLY, CDR2 FYNNEI. Some clones are missing from TCRdb's copy, which holds only in-frame ones; the method was immunoSEQ multiplex PCR. Of 2 million to 3 million clones detected, around 94% appear once; the ten largest clones hold over 0.12%. The sequenced sample was naive CD4+ T cells sorted from blood. Subset specified: CD45RA+ positively selected. The TCR sequence derives from a man aged 18 to 30 in good health. V and J are TRBV2 and TRBJ2-1; D perhaps matches TRBD2 (7 bases). CDR3 amino acids: CASKVQGTNNEQFF. CDR3 nucleotide sequence: TGTGCCAGCAAAGTCCAGGGGACTAACAATGAGCAGTTCTTC.